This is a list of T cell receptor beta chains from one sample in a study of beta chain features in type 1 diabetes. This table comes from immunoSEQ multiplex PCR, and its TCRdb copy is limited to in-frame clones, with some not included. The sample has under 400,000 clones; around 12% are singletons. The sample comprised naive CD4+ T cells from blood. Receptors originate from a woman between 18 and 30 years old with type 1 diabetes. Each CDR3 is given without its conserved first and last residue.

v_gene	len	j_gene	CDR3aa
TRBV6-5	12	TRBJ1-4	ASSRGQSAEKLF
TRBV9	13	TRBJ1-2	ASSPTPRETYGYT
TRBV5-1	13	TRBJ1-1	ASSLAGGLNTEAF
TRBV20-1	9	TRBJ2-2	SAQGGGELF
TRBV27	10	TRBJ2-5	ASSPRGPPQY
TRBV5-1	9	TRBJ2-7	ASSGSEVQY
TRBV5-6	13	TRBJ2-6	ASSPQGSGANVLT
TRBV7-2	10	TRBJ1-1	ASREMEVEAF
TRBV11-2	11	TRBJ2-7	ASSPDIDYEQY
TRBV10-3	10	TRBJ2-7	ATSTTAYEQY
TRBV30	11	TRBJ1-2	AWSARLVHGYT
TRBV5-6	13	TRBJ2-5	ASGGKTSGQETQY
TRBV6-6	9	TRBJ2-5	ASSYPGTQY
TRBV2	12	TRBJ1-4	ASRETGGNEKLF
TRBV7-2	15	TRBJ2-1	ASSSNARLAGGNEQF
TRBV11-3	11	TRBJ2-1	ASEGLACNEQF
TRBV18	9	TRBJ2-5	ASSPRETQY
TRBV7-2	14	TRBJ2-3	ASSPTSVLRADTQY
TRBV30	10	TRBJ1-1	AWSVSPGEAF
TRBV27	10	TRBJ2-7	ASSFPQGRQY
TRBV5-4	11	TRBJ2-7	ASSPGGAYEQY
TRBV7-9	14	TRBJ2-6	AGGSGQSSGANVLT
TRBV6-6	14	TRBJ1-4	ASSYLAGTGNEKLF
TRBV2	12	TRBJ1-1	ASRARTRGTEAF
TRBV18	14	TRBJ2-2	ASSPNSAPNTGELF
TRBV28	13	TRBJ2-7	AIRPTGTGTYEQY
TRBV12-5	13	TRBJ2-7	ASGLVLGQSYEQY
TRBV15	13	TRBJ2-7	ATSRGGVAAYEQY
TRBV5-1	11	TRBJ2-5	ASSLEQQETQY
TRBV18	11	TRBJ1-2	ASSSGAEYGYT
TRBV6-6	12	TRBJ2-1	ASGAGDRDNEQF
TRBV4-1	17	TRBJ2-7	ASSQGSRLAGEGAYEQY
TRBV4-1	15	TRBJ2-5	ASSQGGGKTGQETQY
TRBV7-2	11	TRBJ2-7	ASSQDRAYEQY
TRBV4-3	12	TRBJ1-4	ASSPDRYYEKLF
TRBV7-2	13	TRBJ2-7	ASSLTGGRGFEQY
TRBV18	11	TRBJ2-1	ASSPSGHNEQF
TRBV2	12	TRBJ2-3	ASSGTGGTDTQY
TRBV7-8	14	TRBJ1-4	ASSFNRVATNEKLF
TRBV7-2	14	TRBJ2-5	ASSLALRGRRETQY
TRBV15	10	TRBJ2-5	ATAAGQETQY
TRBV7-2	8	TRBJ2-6	ASSHNVLT
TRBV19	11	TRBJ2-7	ATTPGQTYEQY
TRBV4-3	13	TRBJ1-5	ASSQTLTENQPQH
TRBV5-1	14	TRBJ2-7	ASSALTTGTGDEQY
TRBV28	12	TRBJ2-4	ASRPGTGAHIQY
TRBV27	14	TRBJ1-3	ASSLRGGNSGNTIY
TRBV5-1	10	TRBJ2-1	ASSQLGLEQF
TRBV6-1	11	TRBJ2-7	AGRGGYYYEQY
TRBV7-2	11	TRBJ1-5	ASSTQGNQPQH
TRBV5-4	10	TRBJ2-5	ASSLAQETQY
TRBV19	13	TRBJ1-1	ASSVQGTMNTEAF
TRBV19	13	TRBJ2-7	ASSIAGTGVYEQY
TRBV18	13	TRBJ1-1	ASSPQGTMNTEAF
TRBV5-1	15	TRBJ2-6	ASSFQRTDSGANVLT